Listed below are T cell receptor beta chains from one sample, sequenced in a study of T cells in Graves' hyperthyroidism and ophthalmopathy. TCRdb fed the multiplex PCR reads into MiXCR, producing one record per CDR3 protein. The sample records roughly 500,000 distinct CDR3 sequences, roughly 22% being singletons. The sequenced sample consisted of blood. These receptors came from a woman in her seventies with Graves' ophthalmopathy. Each CDR3 is given with its conserved first and last residue. Each record gives: J gene, clone size, D gene, V gene, CDR3 DNA, CDR3 protein. A D gene is named only where the DNA matches it firmly. Size is stated for part of the rows, as once, few or many counts, or as a class when the clone is expanded.

TRBJ1-5 many NA TRBV6-2/TRBV6-3 TGTGCCAGCAGTTCCATCCCTAATCAGCCCCAGCATTTT CASSSIPNQPQHF
TRBJ2-1 NA TRBD2 TRBV24-1 TGTGCCACCAGTGATCTGGGGGGGGTGGCGGGCAACAATGAGCAGTTCTTC CATSDLGGVAGNNEQFF
TRBJ1-1 NA TRBD1 TRBV18 TGTGCCAGCTCACCGCGCAGGGGGGACGTTGAAGCTTTCTTT CASSPRRGDVEAFF
TRBJ2-5 NA NA TRBV6-1 TGTGCCAGCAGTAATCTAAACCAAGAGACCCAGTACTTC CASSNLNQETQYF
TRBJ2-7 few NA TRBV10-2 TGCGCCAGCAGTGAAGAGACAGCGACATCCTACGAGCAGTACTTC CASSEETATSYEQYF
TRBJ2-7 many TRBD1 TRBV28 TGTGCCAGCAGGAGACAGGGTTCTAGGGAGCAGTACTTC CASRRQGSREQYF
TRBJ2-7 few TRBD2 TRBV7-8 TGTGCCAGCAGCCCCACTAGCGGAGTTTCCTACGAGCAGTACTTC CASSPTSGVSYEQYF
TRBJ2-1 NA TRBD2 TRBV7-2 TGTGCCAGCAGCCCCCCGGCGGGAGGGGGTGAGCAGTTCTTC CASSPPAGGGEQFF
TRBJ2-7 NA TRBD1 TRBV5-1 TGCGCCAGCAGCTCGTTCAGGGGGTCTAGCTCCTACGAGCAGTACTTC CASSSFRGSSSYEQYF
TRBJ2-7 NA NA TRBV6-1 TGTGCCGGCTCATCACGTCAGGGCTACGAGCAGTACTTC CAGSSRQGYEQYF
TRBJ1-2 NA NA TRBV29-1 TGCAGCGTCGCAGACAGGAACACTAACTATGGCTACACCTTC CSVADRNTNYGYTF
TRBJ2-1 few TRBD2 TRBV7-4 TGTGCCAGCAGCTCCAGACTAGCGGGAGGGGACAATGAGCAGTTCTTC CASSSRLAGGDNEQFF
TRBJ2-1 few NA TRBV6-1 TGTGCCAGCATTCTGTCCGGGACGGTCTACAATGAGCAGTTCTTC CASILSGTVYNEQFF
TRBJ1-5 NA TRBD1 TRBV15 TGTGCCACCAAAACCACAGGGGGTAGTAATCAGCCCCAGCATTTT CATKTTGGSNQPQHF
TRBJ2-3 NA NA TRBV20-1 TGCAGTGCCCCCATAGGGGGCACAGATACGCAGTATTTT CSAPIGGTDTQYF
TRBJ2-3 few TRBD2 TRBV14 TGTGCCAGCAGCCATAAACTCGGGACTAGCGGGAGGACAGATACGCAGTATTTT CASSHKLGTSGRTDTQYF
TRBJ2-7 few TRBD1 TRBV6-5 TGTGCCAGCAGTTACAGTCGGGACAGAGCCTACGAGCAGTACTTC CASSYSRDRAYEQYF
TRBJ2-7 many NA TRBV12-3/TRBV12-4 TGTGCCAGCAGTTTGGGTCGCGAGCAGTACTTC CASSLGREQYF
TRBJ1-1 few NA TRBV10-3 TGTGCCATCAGTGAGGTGACAGGCGCAAACACTGAAGCTTTCTTT CAISEVTGANTEAFF
TRBJ2-3 NA TRBD2 TRBV7-2 TGTGCCAGCAGCTTAGCCCGACTAGCGGCTAGCACAGATACGCAGTATTTT CASSLARLAASTDTQYF
TRBJ1-1 many NA TRBV12-3/TRBV12-4 TGTGCCAGCAGTCCGGACGGGTTCACTGAAGCTTTCTTT CASSPDGFTEAFF
TRBJ1-4 NA TRBD1 TRBV5-1 TGCGCCAGCAGCGCGACAGGGAGGAATGAAAAACTGTTTTTT CASSATGRNEKLFF
TRBJ1-3 NA NA TRBV29-1 TGCAGCGTTGCGGGTCACTACTCTGGAAACACCATATATTTT CSVAGHYSGNTIYF
TRBJ1-6 many TRBD1 TRBV28 TGTGCCAGCAGTGCGCCCCCCCCGGGACAGGGAGGCTCACCCCTCCACTTT CASSAPPPGQGGSPLHF
TRBJ1-1 few NA TRBV5-1 TGCGCCAGCTCGCGTACGGGGGGCGCGGGGACTGAAGCTTTCTTT CASSRTGGAGTEAFF
TRBJ1-5 NA NA TRBV20-1 TGCAGTGCTATTTGGACCCGGGGAGGACAGTTGTATAGCAATCAGCCCCAGCATTTT CSAIWTRGGQLYSNQPQHF
TRBJ2-2 NA NA TRBV5-4 TGTGCCAGCAGCTTGGGGGGCCGGGGCACCGGGGAGCTGTTTTTT CASSLGGRGTGELFF
TRBJ1-5 many NA TRBV28 TGTGCCAGCAGTTCACCATTGACAGAGGCTAATCAGCCCCAGCATTTT CASSSPLTEANQPQHF
TRBJ1-6 few NA TRBV7-8 TGTGCCAGCAGCCCAATGGACAGAGTCGATAATTCACCCCTCCACTTT CASSPMDRVDNSPLHF
TRBJ1-5 few NA TRBV28 TGTGCCAGCAGTAGCCCGGGAGGGGCGGGCAATCAGCCCCAGCATTTT CASSSPGGAGNQPQHF
TRBJ1-5 many NA TRBV7-8 TGTGCCAGCAGCTTAGCTTCGGCAGTCAATCAGCCCCAGCATTTT CASSLASAVNQPQHF
TRBJ2-2 NA TRBD1 TRBV7-2 TGTGCCAGCAGCAAAACGGGACAGGGCTACACCGGGGAGCTGTTTTTT CASSKTGQGYTGELFF
TRBJ2-7 NA NA TRBV10-2 TGCGCCAGCACCCGAGCTACCTACGAGCAGTACTTC CASTRATYEQYF
TRBJ1-1 NA NA TRBV6-1 TGTGCCAGCAGTATTGGGGCCGGGGACACTGAAGCTTTCTTT CASSIGAGDTEAFF
TRBJ2-7 few NA TRBV5-1 TGCGCCAGCAGCCGCCTCCAGACTCCCTCCTACGAGCAGTACTTC CASSRLQTPSYEQYF